This T cell receptor beta chain was identified during a study of CD8 T cells in ankylosing spondylitis. TCRdb re-called the 5' RACE reads with MiXCR, one entry per CDR3 protein. The sample has 300,000 to 400,000 distinct CDR3 sequences, approximately 15% seen once. Germline loops: CDR1 DFQATT, CDR2 SNEGSKA (reference sequence). V was pared by 0 bases and J by 5 bases, with 13 bases between. The CDR3 is 14 residues long. This clonotype showed up many times. The TCR comes from a male donor with ankylosing spondylitis or in good health (not recorded which). This sequence joins TRBV20-1 and TRBJ2-5, with a possible D match to TRBD1 (6 bases). The sequenced sample consisted of blood, either unsorted or a sorted T cell fraction (not recorded which). This CDR3 is CSARDGVRGETQYF. In nucleotides, the CDR3 is TGCAGTGCTAGAGATGGTGTAAGGGGGGAGACCCAGTACTTC.